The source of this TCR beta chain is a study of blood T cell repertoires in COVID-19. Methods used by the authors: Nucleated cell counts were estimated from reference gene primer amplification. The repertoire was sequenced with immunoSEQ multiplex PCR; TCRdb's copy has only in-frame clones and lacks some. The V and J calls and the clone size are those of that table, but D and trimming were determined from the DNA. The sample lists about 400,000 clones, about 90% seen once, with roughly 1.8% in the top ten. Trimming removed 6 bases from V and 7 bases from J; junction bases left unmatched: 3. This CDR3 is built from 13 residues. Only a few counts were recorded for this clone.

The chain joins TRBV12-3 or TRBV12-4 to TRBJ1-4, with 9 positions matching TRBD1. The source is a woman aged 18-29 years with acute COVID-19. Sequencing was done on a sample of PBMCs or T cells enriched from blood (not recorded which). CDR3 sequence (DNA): TGTGCCAGCAGGGACAGGGGTGGTGAAAAACTGTTTTTT. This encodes CASRDRGGEKLFF.